These T cell receptor beta chains were read from a single sample in a study of cytomegalovirus exposure and HLA in healthy donors. Here immunoSEQ multiplex PCR was the method, and the copy in TCRdb shows in-frame clones only, minus some. The sample contains approximately 69,000 clones, approximately 81% of which appear only once. The sample was PBMCs. Receptor source: a woman in her 30s in good health and CMV-seropositive. Each CDR3 is given with its conserved first and last residue. The order of the fields is J gene, D gene, V gene, clone size, CDR3 DNA, CDR3 protein. A D gene is named only where the DNA matches it firmly. Clone size appears in some rows only: once, few, many, or a class for an expanded clone.

TRBJ1-2 | TRBD1 | TRBV6-5 | once | TGTGCCAGCAGCCCCAGGACAGGGCTTAGCTACACCTTC | CASSPRTGLSYTF
TRBJ2-5 | TRBD2 | TRBV29-1 | once | TGCAGCGTCAGGACTAGCGGCCAAGAGACCCAGTACTTC | CSVRTSGQETQYF
TRBJ1-4 | - | TRBV28 | - | TGTGCCAGCAGGCCCGGGACACTGGAAAAACTGTTTTTT | CASRPGTLEKLFF
TRBJ2-1 | - | TRBV12-5 | - | TGTGCTAGTGGTGTCCATCTGGGGGGAGAGCAGTTCTTC | CASGVHLGGEQFF
TRBJ2-7 | TRBD1 | TRBV28 | few | TGTGCCAGCAGTTCCTTGGGACAGCCCTCCTACGAGCAGTACTTC | CASSSLGQPSYEQYF
TRBJ1-2 | - | TRBV6-5 | - | TGTGCCAGCAGTTACTTGCAGGGCTATGGCTACACCTTC | CASSYLQGYGYTF
TRBJ1-1 | - | TRBV18 | few | TGTGCCAGCTCACCACTAACTTCTCAAGCTTTCTTT | CASSPLTSQAFF
TRBJ2-5 | - | TRBV4-1 | few | TGCGCCAGCAGCCAAGTGTCGGGAGTTGGCGAGACCCAGTACTTC | CASSQVSGVGETQYF
TRBJ1-2 | TRBD1 | TRBV5-6 | - | TGTGCCAGCAGTACATTGACAGGGAGCTCCAATGGCTACACCTTC | CASSTLTGSSNGYTF
TRBJ1-5 | TRBD1 | TRBV19 | - | TGTGCCAGTAGTAGGACAGGGGACACCAATCAGCCCCAGCATTTT | CASSRTGDTNQPQHF
TRBJ1-2 | - | TRBV6-5 | few | TGTGCCAGCAGTTTGACCGGGATCTATGGCTACACCTTC | CASSLTGIYGYTF
TRBJ2-1 | - | TRBV27 | - | TGTGCCAGCAGTTTTAGCTCCTACAATGAGCAGTTCTTC | CASSFSSYNEQFF
TRBJ2-3 | - | TRBV5-4 | - | TGTGCCAGCAGCGGGGCAGTGATTGTGGATGGGATGGAAACGCAGTATTTT | CASSGAVIVDGMETQYF
TRBJ2-1 | TRBD2 | TRBV29-1 | - | TGCAGCGTTGACCGCGGGAGTAGCGCTGAGCAGTTCTTC | CSVDRGSSAEQFF
TRBJ1-1 | - | TRBV7-2 | once | TGTGCCAGCAGCTTAGTAGGGAGGAGTATTCAGAAGGACACTGAAGCTTTCTTT | CASSLVGRSIQKDTEAFF
TRBJ1-5 | - | TRBV18 | - | TGTGCCAGCTCACCAGGGCAGACAAATCAGCCCCAGCATTTT | CASSPGQTNQPQHF
TRBJ1-5 | TRBD1 | TRBV7-9 | - | TGTGCCAGCAGCTCTCCAGGGGGCGTTAGCAATCAGCCCCAGCATTTT | CASSSPGGVSNQPQHF
TRBJ2-2 | - | TRBV28 | - | TGTGCCAGCAGTCCTGGGACTCTCCCAAGCGGGGAGCTGTTTTTT | CASSPGTLPSGELFF
TRBJ2-7 | - | TRBV27 | - | TGTGCCAGCAGTTTATCGGTGGCTCCCTACGAGCAGTACTTC | CASSLSVAPYEQYF
TRBJ1-5 | - | TRBV4-1 | - | TGCGCCAGCAGCCAAGTAGTTGGCAGGGGCAATCAGCCCCAGCATTTT | CASSQVVGRGNQPQHF
TRBJ2-1 | TRBD1 | TRBV6-5 | - | TGTGCCAGCAGTCCGGGGACAGGGGTGACTGAGCAGTTCTTC | CASSPGTGVTEQFF